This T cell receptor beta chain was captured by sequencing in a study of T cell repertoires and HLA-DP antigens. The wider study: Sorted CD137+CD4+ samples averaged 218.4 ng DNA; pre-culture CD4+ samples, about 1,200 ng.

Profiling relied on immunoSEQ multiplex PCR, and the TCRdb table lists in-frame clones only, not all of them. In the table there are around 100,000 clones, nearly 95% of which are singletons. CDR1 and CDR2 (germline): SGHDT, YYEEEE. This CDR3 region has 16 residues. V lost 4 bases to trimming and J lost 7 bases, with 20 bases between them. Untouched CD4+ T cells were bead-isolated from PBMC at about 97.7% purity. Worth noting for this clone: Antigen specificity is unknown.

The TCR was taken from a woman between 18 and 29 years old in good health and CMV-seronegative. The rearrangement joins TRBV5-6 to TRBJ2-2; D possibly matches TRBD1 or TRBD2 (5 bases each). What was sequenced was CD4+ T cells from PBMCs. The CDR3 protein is CASSLLGRKGSGELFF. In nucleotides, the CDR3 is TGTGCCAGCAGCCTCTTGGGACGGAAGGGTAGCGGGGAGCTGTTTTTT.